These 20 T cell receptor beta chains came from one sample sequenced in a study of blood T cells in healthy people across ages. Alongside a J-beta primer mix, a sample-barcoded 5' primer served in a second PCR lasting 7 to 11 cycles. TCRdb used MiXCR to reprocess the 5' RACE reads, holding one entry per CDR3 protein. The table records approximately 960,000 distinct CDR3 sequences, approximately 32% of them present only once. These data were likewise used in another study, on T cells of mothers and their children.

The sequenced sample was blood. These receptor sequences come from a middle-aged woman in good health.

Only a few counts were recorded for this clonotype. The chain employs TRBV9 and TRBJ2-1, with 7 bases lining up with TRBD2. The length of the CDR3 is 17 residues. V shed 3 bases, J shed 0 bases, and the junction held 9 bases outside the gene matches. CDR1 and CDR2 from the germline V gene are SGDLS and YYNGEE. The CDR3 nucleotides are TGTGCCAGCAGCGGGTCGGGACTACCGAGCTCCTACAATGAGCAGTTCTTC. Protein: CASSGSGLPSSYNEQFF.

About this clonotype: A much larger clone lies a single base off, so this may be a read error. The chain links TRBV15 to TRBJ2-1; D is possibly TRBD2 (5 bases). TRBJ2-7 matches the DNA end more closely, so the J call is doubtful. The CDR3 runs to 14 residues. CDR1 is LNHNV, CDR2 YYDKDF, per germline (reference sequence). CDR3 residues: CATSRAGSYNEQYF. The CDR3 DNA reads as TGTGCCACCAGCAGAGCGGGGTCTTACAATGAGCAGTACTTC.

The rearrangement links TRBV4-3 to TRBJ1-1; D ambiguous. V was shortened by 3 bases and J by 3 bases, with 14 bases between the two germline ends. There are 15 residues in the CDR3. Germline-derived CDR1 and CDR2 are LGHNA and YSLEER. CDR3 in amino acids: CASSHVGLADTEAFF. The CDR3 DNA is TGCGCCAGCAGCCATGTGGGCCTGGCGGACACTGAAGCTTTCTTT.

This clonotype turned up a few times. This chain uses TRBV18 with TRBJ1-1; D unresolved. The CDR3 is made up of 14 amino acids. V was clipped by 3 bases and J by 1 base, with 9 bases between them. The germline V gene encodes CDR1 KGHSH and CDR2 LQKENI. CDR3 coding DNA: TGTGCCAGCTCACCCGGACTCGCGAACACTGAAGCTTTCTTT. Its protein product is CASSPGLANTEAFF.

There are many counts of this clonotype. V gene TRBV29-1 combines with J gene TRBJ2-7, with 8 bases matching TRBD1. The germline gives CDR1 SQVTM, CDR2 ANQGSEA. The length of the CDR3 is 14 residues. V dropped 2 bases and J dropped 4; count of bases not matched to a gene: 7. CDR3 region: CSVETRQGAYEQYF. CDR3 sequence (DNA): TGCAGCGTTGAAACTCGGCAGGGGGCTTACGAGCAGTACTTC.

CDR3 residues: CASSYQGAPNEKLFF. CDR3 nucleotides: TGTGCCAGCAGTTATCAGGGGGCCCCTAATGAAAAACTGTTTTTT. The chain uses TRBV2 and TRBJ1-4, with TRBD1 identical over 8 bases. V dropped 5 bases and J dropped 3; count of bases not matched to a gene: 5. Per the germline V gene, CDR1 is SNHLY and CDR2 is FYNNEI. The CDR3 extends over 15 amino acids.

The rearrangement joins TRBV7-6 to TRBJ2-5; D is uncertain. The CDR3 length is 14 residues. The V and J ends lost 3 bases and 5 bases respectively, with 13 bases between them. Germline V gene data show CDR1 as SGHVS and CDR2 as FNYEAQ. The CDR3 nucleotides are TGTGCCAGCAGCTTCAGAGGTTTGGGGGAGACCCAGTACTTC. Residues: CASSFRGLGETQYF.

At least ten counts were recorded for this clonotype. The rearrangement links TRBV7-2 to TRBJ2-7; D not resolved. The germline gives CDR1 SGHTA, CDR2 FQGNSA. Trimming stripped 0 bases from V and 2 bases from J, with 14 bases between. CDR3 length: 16 residues. The CDR3 DNA is TGTGCCAGCAGCTTAGCGAGTACACGCGAAGCCTACGAGCAGTACTTC. It translates to CASSLASTREAYEQYF. Drawing the rest from reference TRBV7-2 and TRBJ2-7, the complete variable domain is GAGVSQSPSNKVTEKGKDVELRCDPISGHTALYWYRQSLGQGLEFLIYFQGNSAPDKSGLPSDRFSAERTGGSVSTLTIQRTQQEDSAVYLCASSLASTREAYEQYFGPGTRLTVT.

The V call is TRBV7-2, the J call TRBJ2-7; D might be TRBD1 (5 bases). The CDR3 covers 17 residues. The germline V and J ends were trimmed by 3 bases and 0 bases, with 18 bases remaining between them. CDR1 is SGHTA and CDR2 is FQGNSA in the germline V gene. As DNA, the CDR3 is TGTGCCAGCAGCTTTAGGCGTAGCTGGGGCTTCTCCTACGAGCAGTACTTC. Encoded protein: CASSFRRSWGFSYEQYF.

This clonotype was found many times. The J gene is TRBJ2-5, the V gene TRBV18; unclear D gene. V was shortened by 5 bases and J by 4 bases, with 8 bases between the two germline ends. The CDR3 contains 12 residues. Germline CDR1 KGHSH, CDR2 LQKENI. CDR3 sequence (DNA): TGTGCCAGCTCATCAAATAGAGAGACCCAGTACTTC. It specifies CASSSNRETQYF.

In its sample, this clonotype was seen a few times. The gene calls are TRBV9 and TRBJ1-4; no reliable D call. Germline V CDR1 and CDR2: SGDLS, YYNGEE. Trimming left V 0 bases short and J 4 bases short, with 10 bases between. This CDR3 has 15 residues. CDR3 nucleotides: TGTGCCAGCAGCGTAGCAGGCGGGATTAATGAAAAACTGTTTTTT. Translation: CASSVAGGINEKLFF.

This clonotype was observed a handful of times. V is TRBV18 and J is TRBJ1-1, with 8 bases identical to TRBD1. The CDR3 is 16 amino acids. The germline V gene has CDR1 KGHSH and CDR2 LQKENI. V lost 3 bases to trimming and J lost 4 bases; unmatched junction nucleotides: 10. For the CDR3, the DNA is TGTGCCAGCTCACCGGGGCTTAAGACAGGGGTCACTGAAGCTTTCTTT. This translates into CASSPGLKTGVTEAFF.

The chain joins TRBV29-1 to TRBJ1-1, with D perhaps matching TRBD1 (6 bases). The germline CDR1 and CDR2 sequences are SQVTM and ANQGSEA. The V gene lost 4 bases and the J gene lost 1 base, with 13 bases spanning the gap. This CDR3 contains 14 residues. The CDR3 sequence is CSVGGRGWNTEAFF. The CDR3 bases are TGCAGCGTTGGAGGTAGGGGGTGGAACACTGAAGCTTTCTTT. Full variable domain (remainder filled in from reference TRBV29-1 and TRBJ1-1): SAVISQKPSRDICQRGTSLTIQCQVDSQVTMMFWYRQQPGQSLTLIATANQGSEATYESGFVIDKFPISRPNLTFSTLTVSNMSPEDSSIYLCSVGGRGWNTEAFFGQGTRLTVV.

Ten or more counts support this clonotype. This chain uses TRBV24-1 with TRBJ2-1; no clear D. The CDR3 is 11 residues long. The germline V gene has CDR1 KGHDR and CDR2 SFDVKD. V was shortened by 1 base and J by 8 bases, with 2 bases between the two germline ends. The CDR3 region is CATSDFYEQFF. The CDR3, as DNA: TGTGCCACCAGTGATTTCTATGAGCAGTTCTTC.

The sample holds many counts of this clonotype. The genes are TRBV9 and TRBJ2-7; D ambiguous. With 0 bases removed from V and 4 bases from J, the gap between germline ends came to 11 bases. The CDR3 is 14 amino acids. CDR1 and CDR2 (germline): SGDLS, YYNGEE. In nucleotides, the CDR3 is TGTGCCAGCAGCGTAGGTGACACCAGATACGAGCAGTACTTC. As protein: CASSVGDTRYEQYF.

The CDR3 reads CSARDGGHYNEQFF. As DNA, the CDR3 is TGCAGTGCTAGGGACGGGGGCCACTACAATGAGCAGTTCTTC. The chain carries TRBV20-1 and TRBJ2-1; D is possibly TRBD1 or TRBD2 (6 bases each). V was pared by 3 bases and J by 3 bases, with 12 bases between. The CDR3 totals 14 residues. Germline V lookup: CDR1 DFQATT, CDR2 SNEGSKA (reference sequence).

The chain is built from TRBV3-1 and TRBJ2-5; 8 nucleotides agree with TRBD2. The DNA end is more similar to TRBJ2-7, so the J call may be wrong. The length of the CDR3 is 13 residues. The V gene's germline CDR1 is LGHDT and CDR2 YNNKEL (reference sequence). The CDR3 protein is CASSYSGAGEQYF. DNA for the CDR3: TGTGCCAGCAGCTATAGCGGGGCCGGCGAGCAGTACTTC.

This clonotype was counted between two and nine times. The chain couples TRBV20-1 to TRBJ1-1; D is unresolved. The CDR3 is 13 residues long. The V and J ends lost 5 bases and 3 bases respectively, with 13 bases between them. Germline V CDR1 and CDR2: DFQATT, SNEGSKA (reference sequence). The CDR3 DNA is TGCAGTGCTGGGCCTAAGGGATACACTGAAGCTTTCTTT. It yields the protein CSAGPKGYTEAFF.

The chain combines TRBV5-1 with TRBJ2-1; 10 bases align to TRBD1. Trimming removed 4 bases from V and 10 bases from J; junction bases left unmatched: 11. This CDR3 is built from 15 residues. Germline V gene lookup returns CDR1 SGHRS and CDR2 YFSETQ. The CDR3 is CASSVGQGVSKEQFF. The CDR3 DNA sequence: TGCGCCAGCAGCGTAGGACAGGGGGTTTCAAAGGAGCAGTTCTTC.

The chain links TRBV12-5 to TRBJ2-7, with D possibly being TRBD2 (6 bases). CDR1 and CDR2 (germline): LGHNT, FRNRAP. CDR3 length equals 16 residues. V gave up 4 bases and J gave up 5 bases, with 21 bases separating them. Written as DNA, the CDR3 is TGTGCTAGTGGTTCCCCCAGTGGAGGGGATACCCACGAGCAGTACTTC. Translating it yields CASGSPSGGDTHEQYF.